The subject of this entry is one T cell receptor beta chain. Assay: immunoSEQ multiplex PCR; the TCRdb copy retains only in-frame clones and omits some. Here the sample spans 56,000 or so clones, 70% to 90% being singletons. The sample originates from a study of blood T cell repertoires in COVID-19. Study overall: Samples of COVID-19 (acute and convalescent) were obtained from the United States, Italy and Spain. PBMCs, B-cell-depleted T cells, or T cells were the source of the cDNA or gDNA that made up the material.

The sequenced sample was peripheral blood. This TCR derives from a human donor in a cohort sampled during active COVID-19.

CDR3: CASSLESGGRNEQFF. CDR3 sequence (DNA): TGTGCCAGCAGCTTAGAATCAGGGGGCAGAAATGAGCAGTTCTTC. This rearrangement joins TRBV7-7 to TRBJ2-1; 8 bases are shared with TRBD1. CDR1 and CDR2 (germline): SSHAT, FNYEAQ (reference sequence). With V trimmed by 1 base and J by 7 bases, 6 bases remained unmatched. The CDR3 sequence is 15 residues long.